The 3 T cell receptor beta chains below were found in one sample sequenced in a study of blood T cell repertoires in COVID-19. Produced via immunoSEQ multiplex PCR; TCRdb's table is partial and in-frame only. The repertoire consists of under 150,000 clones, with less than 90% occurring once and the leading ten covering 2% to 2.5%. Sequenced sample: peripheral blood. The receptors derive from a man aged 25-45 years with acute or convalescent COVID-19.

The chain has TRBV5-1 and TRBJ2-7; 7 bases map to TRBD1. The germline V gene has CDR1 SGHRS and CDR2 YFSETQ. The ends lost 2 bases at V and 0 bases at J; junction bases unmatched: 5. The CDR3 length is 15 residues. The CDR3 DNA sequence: TGCGCCAGCAGCTTCGGGGACAGAAGCTCCTACGAGCAGTACTTC. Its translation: CASSFGDRSSYEQYF.

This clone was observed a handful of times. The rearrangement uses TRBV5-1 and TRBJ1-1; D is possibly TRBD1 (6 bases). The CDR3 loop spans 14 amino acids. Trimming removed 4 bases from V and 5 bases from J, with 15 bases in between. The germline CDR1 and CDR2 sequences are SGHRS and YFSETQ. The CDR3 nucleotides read TGCGCCAGCAGCCCAACAGGGATCGGGACTGAAGCTTTCTTT. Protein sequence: CASSPTGIGTEAFF.

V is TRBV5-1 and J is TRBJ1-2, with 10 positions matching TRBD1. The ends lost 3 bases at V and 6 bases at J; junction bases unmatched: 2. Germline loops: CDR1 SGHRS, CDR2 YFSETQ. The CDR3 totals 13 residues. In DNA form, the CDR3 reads TGCGCCAGCAGCTCCGGGACAGGGGATGGCTACACCTTC. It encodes CASSSGTGDGYTF.